Listed below are T cell receptor beta chains from one sample, sequenced in a study of T cell responses to AZD1222 COVID-19 vaccine. The assay was immunoSEQ multiplex PCR, and TCRdb's table has in-frame clones only and misses some. Among about 120,000 clones, approximately 86% were seen once, and the ten largest hold approximately 2.6%. The sequencing here drew on peripheral blood, taken 28 days after the second AZD1222 dose. The origin of the receptors is an adult who received the AZD1222 COVID-19 vaccine. CDR3s include the opening cysteine and the closing phenylalanine or tryptophan. The order of the fields is J gene, clone size, D gene, V gene, CDR3 DNA, CDR3 protein. D genes are given only for firm matches. Clone size appears in some rows only: once, few, many, or a class for an expanded clone.

TRBJ1-6,NA,NA,TRBV27,TGTGCCAGCAGTTCAGGGTGGGGAAATTCACCCCTCCACTTT,CASSSGWGNSPLHF
TRBJ1-4,NA,NA,TRBV6-4,TGTGCCAGCAGTGACGGGCCAGGAAGAGAAAAACTGTTTTTT,CASSDGPGREKLFF
TRBJ2-3,NA,NA,TRBV18,TGTGCCAGCTCACCACCCGGCACAGATACGCAGTATTTT,CASSPPGTDTQYF
TRBJ2-5,NA,NA,TRBV12-3/TRBV12-4,TGTGCCAGCAGTCGGGTAGGCGAGACCCAGTACTTC,CASSRVGETQYF
TRBJ1-5,NA,NA,TRBV30,TGTGCCTGGGGCAGTTACAATCAGCCCCAGCATTTT,CAWGSYNQPQHF
TRBJ2-1,once,TRBD2,TRBV5-1,TGCGCCAGCAGCCAGAGCGGGGGGTCCCCCAATGAGCAGTTCTTC,CASSQSGGSPNEQFF
TRBJ1-1,NA,NA,TRBV19,TGTGCCTCCAAGGGGAGGGACACTGAAGCTTTCTTT,CASKGRDTEAFF
TRBJ1-2,NA,TRBD1,TRBV7-8,TGTGCCAGCAGCTTAAGGACAGGGTCTATTGGCTACACCTTC,CASSLRTGSIGYTF
TRBJ1-4,NA,NA,TRBV6-5,TGTGCCAGCACCCTCCTTCGACAGGATAATGAAAAACTGTTTTTT,CASTLLRQDNEKLFF
TRBJ2-1,once,TRBD2,TRBV28,TGTGCCAGCAGCTTTAGCGGGGGGGTCCCCAATGAGCAGTTCTTC,CASSFSGGVPNEQFF
TRBJ1-2,NA,NA,TRBV7-9,TGTGCCAGCAGTCCTACCCAGGACTATGGCTACACCTTC,CASSPTQDYGYTF
TRBJ2-7,NA,TRBD1,TRBV9,TGTGCCAGCAGCAGAACAGGGGTGGGGGCCTACGAGCAGTACTTC,CASSRTGVGAYEQYF
TRBJ2-1,NA,TRBD2,TRBV3-1/TRBV3-2,TGTGCCAGCAGCCAGCACCCGGGGGGGGGCCGTGGTGAGCAGTTCTTC,CASSQHPGGGRGEQFF
TRBJ2-7,NA,NA,TRBV5-1,TGCGCCAGCAGCTTGGTCTGGGACGGCTACGAGCAGTACTTC,CASSLVWDGYEQYF
TRBJ2-1,NA,NA,TRBV7-6,TGTGCCAGCAGCCAAGGGGCGGGGAGCTCCTACAATGAGCAGTTCTTC,CASSQGAGSSYNEQFF
TRBJ2-1,NA,NA,TRBV21-1,TGTGCCAGCTACAATGAGCAGTTCTTC,CASYNEQFF
TRBJ2-7,once,NA,TRBV14,TGTGCCAGCAGCCCGCGTATCTGGCCCTACGAGCAGTACTTC,CASSPRIWPYEQYF
TRBJ1-2,NA,NA,TRBV6-5,TGTGCCAGCGGAACTTCTAACTATGGCTACACCTTC,CASGTSNYGYTF
TRBJ2-5,NA,NA,TRBV3-1/TRBV3-2,TGTGCCAGCAGCCAGTGGACGGCGGGGACCCAGTACTTC,CASSQWTAGTQYF
TRBJ2-5,NA,TRBD1,TRBV5-5,TGTGCCAGCAGCTTCCCGACAGGGGGGATAGAGACCCAGTACTTC,CASSFPTGGIETQYF
TRBJ1-6,NA,TRBD1,TRBV4-3,TGCGCCAGCAGCCAAAGACAGGGTTTGCCCCTCCACTTT,CASSQRQGLPLHF
TRBJ1-1,NA,NA,TRBV4-1,TGCGCCAGCGGTCTGGCGGCTGACACTGAAGCTTTCTTT,CASGLAADTEAFF
TRBJ2-5,once,NA,TRBV29-1,TGCAGCGTTGAATTCGGACCGCAAGAGACCCAGTACTTC,CSVEFGPQETQYF
TRBJ1-6,NA,TRBD1,TRBV7-8,TGTGCCAGCCGCTTTGGGACAGCGTATTCACCCCTCCACTTT,CASRFGTAYSPLHF
TRBJ1-1,NA,TRBD1,TRBV5-4,TGTGCCAGCAGCTCCGACAGGGGGTGGCGGACTGAAGCTTTCTTT,CASSSDRGWRTEAFF
TRBJ1-4,NA,TRBD1,TRBV5-5,TGTGCCAGCAGCTTCACCGGGACAGGACTACTTAATGAAAAACTGTTTTTT,CASSFTGTGLLNEKLFF
TRBJ1-2,NA,NA,TRBV3-1/TRBV3-2,TGTGCCAGCAGCCAAGATGTAAAAGCTAACTATGGCTACACCTTC,CASSQDVKANYGYTF